This T cell receptor beta chain is drawn from a study of cytomegalovirus exposure and HLA in healthy donors (dated by TCRdb to 2016 to 2017). For context, the study as a whole: In an earlier analysis of some 550 of the donors, around 290 Gb of sequence data and 120 million or so unique TCR beta sequences from 150 million to 200 million T cells were reported. About 330 gigabases of sequencing data and around 85 million unique TCR sequences made up an early release that covered some 640 HLA-typed donors. The study was designed to test whether signatures of past pathogen exposure could be identified by cataloging public T cell receptors. About five DR-DQ haplotypes were treated as single units for association and clustering because of strong linkage in the cohort. Donor age, sex, ethnicity and CMV serostatus were collected together with the repertoire data. Of the roughly 400 genotyped donors, approximately 80% were placed in the genetic ancestry cluster associated with self-reported Caucasian donors. To decide whether each TCR beta V gene segment behaved as functional or pseudogenic, an earlier analysis of fewer than 750 of the donors relied on high-throughput TCR beta sequencing. Genome-wide SNP genotypes for about three fifths of the roughly 670 donors were used in a later genetic analysis, which treated that subset as a discovery cohort. The later analysis used no new phenotypic data to find candidate immune exposures, relying instead on TCR beta sequences and their occurrence across donors. The number of donors typed differed by locus, with about 620-630 for A, B, C, DRB1 and DQB1, about 500 for DQA1, 606 for DPA1, and approximately 470 for DPB1. All discovery cohort repertoires had been generated on a single sequencing platform. Among about 390 genotyped donors of the cohort, an average of about 240,000 unique TCR beta nucleotide sequences were sequenced per donor, around 20% of them non-productive. Along with the roughly 700-subject first cohort, a separate validation cohort of over a hundred different subjects was used. The T cell repertoires of some 670 subjects were profiled by immunosequencing and related to cytomegalovirus serostatus. Class I and class II HLA loci were covered by the typing at four-digit resolution. To predict cytomegalovirus infection status, the study combined high-throughput TCR immunosequencing, statistical association of individual TCRs with disease status, and machine learning. A later analysis re-examined previously published TCR beta repertoires from 610 or so donors and added high-resolution HLA genotyping to investigate patterns of TCR occurrence.

The CDR3 starts with the cysteine, ends with the phenylalanine, and has 16 residues. Of the read, only the CDR3 DNA is kept; its 48 bases are in frame from base 1. The germline V gene gives CDR1 as MGHRA and CDR2 as YSYEKL. V is shortened by 0 bases, J by 0 bases, and the region joining them spans 9 bases. Paper-wide results and their limitations: According to the authors, the approach could potentially be generalized to other disease states and immunological phenotypes. Because counts were too low, about 18 rarely observed V segments, including chromosome 9 orphons, were excluded from the earlier analysis of under 650 of the donors. According to a later analysis, parvovirus B19, influenza, CMV and Epstein-Barr virus appeared linked to several top co-occurrence clusters. Some IMGT-functional V segments, including TRBV6-2 and TRBV6-3, could not be told apart with the 87-base-pair reads, so those segments were excluded. Correlated functional status among segregating V segments might be attributable to linkage disequilibrium, but an unknown experimental factor could not be ruled out. Compared with the approximately 700-donor mean, donors in an Asian-associated ancestry cluster had fewer N-insertions in productive TCRs, according to a later genetic analysis. HLA typing was unavailable for some donors at each locus, so association tests used only the typed subset. Assigning TCR associations to individual alleles was difficult when HLA alleles, especially DR and DQ, strongly co-occurred. In an earlier analysis of approximately 600 of the donors, most TCR beta V segments were observed in productive rearrangements about 90% or about 30% of the time, broadly matching IMGT annotations. Across donors, most TCR sequences were observed very rarely, whereas some public TCRs were present in many individuals. Most CMV-associated TCR beta chains appeared to be HLA-restricted in a later analysis, and the HLA associations seemed to be driven largely by CMV exposure. In a later analysis, TCR association rates were found to vary across HLA loci, with the most associated TCRs seen for DRB1 alleles and the fewest for HLA-C alleles. The presence/absence analyses assumed that sequencing depth was roughly uniform across donors, and that assumption may not be true. Specific HLA alleles were associated with 16,951 TCR beta sequences at a false discovery rate of 0.05 in a later analysis. The classifier was reported to diagnose cytomegalovirus status with high specificity and sensitivity in both the original cohort and the validation cohort. Three of the identified cytomegalovirus-associated TCR beta chains were confirmed in vitro to be specific for cytomegalovirus antigens. A total of fewer than 200 TCR beta chains were listed by the study as associated with cytomegalovirus. This cohort had only TCR beta chains sequenced, and the lack of alpha or paired-chain data limited which features could be detected. A cluster of highly shared sequence variants was judged likely to represent a technical artifact of the sequencing pipeline. An association between a missense DCLRE1C variant and V-gene and J-gene trimming of TCR beta chains was found in a later genetic analysis and replicated in an independent cohort. In a later analysis, HLA-associated TCR beta chains showed more clonal expansion and lower generation probabilities than non-associated chains that were equally common. A further reported finding was that TCR beta sequences accurately predicted the HLA-A and HLA-B alleles for most subjects in the first cohort. CMV serostatus was the only immune exposure information available for the cohort.

Receptors were amplified or captured by the immunoSEQ multiplex PCR assay. For the multiplex PCR, a mixture combining 60 forward primers for TCR Vbeta segments and 13 reverse primers for TCR Jbeta segments was used. The CDR3 region of rearranged TCR beta genes was amplified from genomic DNA by a multiplex PCR assay. On the Illumina HiSeq System, the amplified TCR beta libraries were sequenced as 87-base-pair reads. On the study's bioinformatics: A later analysis tallied roughly 78 million unique TCR beta chains across the 550 to 850 repertoires, and approximately 9.9 million of those chains were shared by two or more donors. A nearest-neighbor algorithm error-corrected the raw reads and collapsed the reads into unique sequences, merging closely related sequences to remove PCR and sequencing errors. Alignment of CDR3 sequences to IMGT reference sequences was used to assign V, D and J gene segments. Each retained sequence needed at least a six-nucleotide match to both a V gene segment and a J gene segment. A rearrangement counted as productive if the CDR3 had no stop codons and remained in frame with V and J, and every other rearrangement counted as non-productive. CDR3 was defined by IMGT convention, running from the second conserved V-encoded cysteine to the conserved J-encoded phenylalanine. The earlier analysis of 450 to 750 of the donors excluded any sequence lacking an unambiguous match to a single V gene segment. An earlier analysis of fewer than 750 of the donors called V segments functional above 56.7% productive rearrangements and segregating when the between-donor standard deviation exceeded 5%. A statistical classification framework was built for diagnosing cytomegalovirus status from the catalog of TCR beta chain sequences. A later analysis assigned V and J genes by comparing TCR nucleotide sequences with IMGT/GENE-DB human TR gene sequences. Using the TCRdist pipeline, a later analysis assigned CDR3 sequences along with most-parsimonious VDJ recombination scenarios. In a later analysis, each TCR beta chain was defined by its CDR3 amino acid sequence together with its V-gene family, and reads without a unique V-gene family were excluded. To address suspected cross-contamination and a sequencing artifact, a later analysis removed a few hundred highly shared, low-generation-probability nucleotide sequences. In a later analysis, a clonal expansion index was calculated for each public chain from normalized within-repertoire ranks of inferred template counts. Generation probabilities in a later analysis came from a VDJ recombination model fitted to out-of-frame rearrangements, and those results were checked against IGoR. In a later analysis, TCR-TCR, TCR-HLA and TCR-CMV co-occurrence was scored with hypergeometric tests, and a repertoire-size bias correction was applied to TCR pairs. To estimate false discovery rates, a later analysis permuted the HLA or CMV assignments 20 times. In a later analysis, co-occurring TCRs were grouped with DBSCAN, and TCRdist sequence similarity was added when clustering was performed within HLA-allele-positive subsets. Repertoires with fewer than 30,000 or more than 120,000 public chains were left out of co-occurrence clustering, as were several repertoires with anomalous nucleotide sharing. TCRdb retrieved this table from immuneACCESS and kept in-frame rearrangements only. Not all clones are present; in checked studies, unresolved V genes account for under half, and no reason is known for the remainder. V, J and clone size are those of that table, while D and trimming were read from the DNA. This sample holds some 140,000 clones; under 10% were observed only once. More than 6.5% of the sample goes to the ten largest clones.

The cohort was made up of approximately 670 healthy bone marrow donors. At the time of sampling, all cohort members were nominally healthy, though unrecorded immune exposures were likely present. The donor tested CMV seropositive and was one of the 289 seropositive cohort members. Every donor gave a peripheral blood sample, and the peripheral blood mononuclear cells from that sample were used for TCR beta sequencing. Genomic DNA was extracted from the blood cell samples with the Qiagen DNeasy Blood Extraction Kit. Note on this clone: No cognate antigen has been identified for it. Nothing much larger sits one base from this clone, and base qualities are not available.

This clonotype was obtained from a woman aged 40-49 years in good health and CMV-seropositive. The rearrangement joined TRBV4-1 to TRBJ1-5, with no confident D gene call. The material sequenced was PBMCs. The CDR3 sequence is CASSQEGRNSNQPQHF. The DNA sequence is given as TGCGCCAGCAGCCAAGAGGGCAGAAATAGCAATCAGCCCCAGCATTTT.